This section outlines one T cell receptor (beta chain) sequence together with its context. In the original analysis: Counts of nucleated cells, estimated from reference gene primer amplification, were obtained. Sequencing was performed with immunoSEQ multiplex PCR; in TCRdb, only in-frame clones are kept and a portion is missing. V and J calls and clone size are given by that table; D and trimming were obtained from the DNA. The sample shows around 260,000 clones, roughly 90% of them seen only once. The data derive from a study of blood T cell repertoires in COVID-19. As for the study in general: Some COVID-19 samples were acute and others convalescent; all came from the United States, Italy and Spain. From T cells, B-cell-depleted T cells, or PBMCs came the material, which was cDNA or gDNA.

The CDR3 is 17 amino acids. Germline V gene data show CDR1 as ENHRY and CDR2 as SYGVKD. J lost 4 bases, V lost 5 bases, and 10 bases had no gene match. This sequence originates from a woman in her forties who had recovered from COVID-19. The J gene is TRBJ2-1, the V gene TRBV10-3; 11 bases are shared with TRBD2. The sample consisted of peripheral blood. The CDR3, as DNA: TGTGCCATCAGTCTAGGAGGGCTAGCGGGAGGTTACAATGAGCAGTTCTTC. The encoded protein is CAISLGGLAGGYNEQFF.